This T cell receptor beta chain originates from a study of regulatory T cells in long-lasting Graves disease. With V trimmed by 4 bases and J by 4 bases, 11 bases remained unmatched. The CDR3 spans 17 residues. Germline V gene sequence: CDR1 MNHEY, CDR2 SMNVEV (reference sequence). For TCR beta, libraries came from iRepertoire HTBI primers and Arm-PCR of CDR3 regions. A single record per CDR3 protein comes from TCRdb applying MiXCR to the multiplex PCR reads. The data show fewer than 600,000 distinct CDR3 sequences, roughly 23% seen once. Time point indicated: persistent/refractory GD, antithyroid drugs over 5 years with positive TRAb. There was RNA extracted from PBMCs, and the TCR library was made from it.

This specimen consisted of peripheral blood mononuclear cells (PBMCs), obtained when the disease was refractory, from a patient treated with antithyroid drugs. The rearrangement uses TRBV27 and TRBJ1-5; 9 bases are shared with TRBD1. The sequence was obtained from a female donor with Graves disease. This chain's CDR3 is CASSYETPGTGNQPQHF. CDR3 bases: TGTGCCAGCAGTTACGAGACACCCGGGACAGGGAATCAGCCCCAGCATTTT.